A single sample is the source of the 17 T cell receptor beta chains below, sequenced in a study of cytomegalovirus exposure and HLA in healthy donors. The PCR employed 60 Vbeta primers together with 13 Jbeta primers. TCRdb's copy holds only in-frame clones and misses some; the assay was immunoSEQ multiplex PCR. The table has around 200,000 clones, around nine tenths seen once. Material: PBMCs. These receptors were obtained from a woman in her 30s in good health and CMV-seronegative.

The chain recombines TRBV5-1 with TRBJ1-2; D possibly corresponds to TRBD1 (5 bases). V gave up 2 bases and J gave up 5 bases, with 13 bases separating them. CDR1 and CDR2 (germline): SGHRS, YFSETQ. The CDR3 extends over 14 amino acids. CDR3 residues: CASSLTTGSYGYTF. CDR3 DNA: TGCGCCAGCAGCTTAACAACAGGATCGTATGGCTACACCTTC.

The V and J genes are TRBV19 and TRBJ2-5; 7 bases are a match to TRBD1. Trimming removed 5 bases from V and 4 bases from J; junction bases left unmatched: 10. The germline CDR1 and CDR2 sequences are LNHDA and SQIVND (reference sequence). This CDR3 has 15 residues. The CDR3, as DNA: TGTGCCAGTAGTGTCTTCCAGAAGGGGGCAGAGACCCAGTACTTC. It codes for CASSVFQKGAETQYF.

V and J are TRBV4-2 and TRBJ2-7; TRBD2 might be the D (6 bases). Germline CDR1 and CDR2: LGHNA and YNFKEQ. V was clipped by 0 bases and J by 2 bases, with 11 bases between them. CDR3 size: 15 residues. Written as DNA, the CDR3 is TGTGCCAGCAGCCAAGATCTGGGGGGTCCCTACGAGCAGTACTTC. It codes for CASSQDLGGPYEQYF.

This chain links TRBV20-1 with TRBJ1-1; no clear D gene. The CDR3 has 11 residues. The ends were cut back, 2 bases at V and 3 bases at J, with 4 bases in the middle. Germline CDR1 and CDR2: DFQATT and SNEGSKA (reference sequence). The CDR3 sequence: CSARLDTEAFF. The CDR3 region has the DNA TGCAGTGCTAGATTAGACACTGAAGCTTTCTTT.

Worth noting for this clone: Other DNA sequences from this sample encode an identical CDR3 as well. The V gene is TRBV6-1, the J gene TRBJ1-2; D might be TRBD1 (6 bases). The length of the CDR3 is 16 residues. The V end lost 2 bases, the J end lost 4 bases, and 17 bases lay between the germline ends. Germline V CDR1 and CDR2: MNHNS, SASEGT. CDR3 protein: CASSERAGAEGYGYTF. The CDR3 coding sequence is TGTGCCAGCAGTGAAAGGGCAGGGGCCGAGGGCTATGGCTACACCTTC.

The chain couples TRBV6-7 to TRBJ2-5, with TRBD1 matching over 9 bases. TRBV6-7 is reported as an ORF; its role is uncertain. The V segment lost 2 bases and the J segment 5 bases; nucleotides outside the gene matches: 15. The CDR3 sequence is 18 residues long. The CDR3: CASSYRQGVTVYGETQYF. The DNA of the CDR3 is TGTGCCAGCAGTTACCGACAGGGGGTGACAGTGTACGGGGAGACCCAGTACTTC.

This clone has only one observation. The rearrangement joins TRBV6-1 to TRBJ2-7, with a possible D match to TRBD2 (6 bases). V lost 2 bases and J 3 bases, leaving 14 bases between the germline ends. CDR3 length equals 15 residues. The germline V gene has CDR1 MNHNS and CDR2 SASEGT. Here the CDR3 DNA reads TGTGCCAGCAGTGAAAACCGGGACTGGTACTACGAGCAGTACTTC. It translates to CASSENRDWYYEQYF.

V is TRBV6-1 and J is TRBJ1-2; D perhaps matches TRBD1 (6 bases). Germline CDR1 MNHNS, CDR2 SASEGT. Trimming stripped 6 bases from V and 4 bases from J, with 12 bases between. This CDR3 comprises 13 residues. The CDR3 DNA sequence: TGTGCCAGCAGCCAACAGGGAACCTATGGCTACACCTTC. Its protein is CASSQQGTYGYTF.

The V call is TRBV27, the J call TRBJ1-2; D is undetermined. The germline gives CDR1 MNHEY, CDR2 SMNVEV (reference sequence). V was clipped by 5 bases and J by 3 bases, with 13 bases between them. The CDR3 spans 14 residues. CDR3 DNA: TGTGCCAGCAGTCCTGTTCGAGGCGACTATGGCTACACCTTC. As protein: CASSPVRGDYGYTF.

This sequence joins TRBV6-5 and TRBJ2-3, with D unclear. Between the trimmed V and J ends, which lost 2 bases and 2 bases, there was a span of 11 bases. Per germline, CDR1 MNHEY and CDR2 SVGAGI. The CDR3 has 15 amino acids. DNA for the CDR3: TGTGCCAGCAGTTACACGGTGGTCCACACAGATACGCAGTATTTT. Translating it yields CASSYTVVHTDTQYF.

The J gene is TRBJ2-7, the V gene TRBV6-5; 11 nucleotides agree with TRBD2. CDR3 size: 16 residues. Germline assignment: CDR1 MNHEY and CDR2 SVGAGI. Trimming at V came to 4 bases and at J to 4 bases, leaving 9 bases not matched to a gene. The CDR3 reads CASSSRTSGQSYEQYF. The CDR3 nucleotides are TGTGCCAGCAGTTCCCGGACTAGCGGGCAATCTTACGAGCAGTACTTC.

The chain couples TRBV12-5 to TRBJ1-2; the D gene is possibly TRBD1 (5 bases). This CDR3 is 21 amino acids long. The V gene's germline CDR1 is LGHNT and CDR2 FRNRAP. Trimming shortened V by 7 bases and J by 4 bases, and 37 bases separated the two germline ends. The CDR3 bases are TGTGCTAGTGCGCAAAAACGCCAAACTATGCCCGGGACTTGGGGGGGCTATGGCTACACCTTC. Protein: CASAQKRQTMPGTWGGYGYTF.

CDR3 sequence: CASSQDPGTGANVLTF. CDR3 in DNA: TGTGCCAGCAGCCAAGACCCAGGAACTGGGGCCAACGTCCTGACTTTC. The rearrangement joins TRBV4-2 to TRBJ2-6, with D hard to call. Germline V gene sequence: CDR1 LGHNA, CDR2 YNFKEQ. The germline V and J ends were trimmed by 0 bases and 2 bases, with 8 bases remaining between them. This CDR3 region has 16 residues.

The chain has TRBV30 and TRBJ2-1; no definite D call. The CDR3 is made up of 11 amino acids. Germline CDR1 GTSNPN, CDR2 SVGIG (reference sequence). V dropped 1 base and J dropped 10 bases, with 8 bases sitting between them. CDR3 residues: CAWSAREEQFF. CDR3 bases: TGTGCCTGGAGTGCAAGAGAAGAGCAGTTCTTC.

The chain carries TRBV6-1 and TRBJ2-1, with D maybe TRBD2 (6 bases). The CDR3 has 16 amino acids. The V and J ends lost 2 bases and 5 bases respectively, with 16 bases between them. The V gene's germline CDR1 is MNHNS and CDR2 SASEGT. For the CDR3, the DNA is TGTGCCAGCAGTGAAAAGAGGGGCCCGGGGGACAATGAGCAGTTCTTC. Amino acids: CASSEKRGPGDNEQFF.

V is TRBV5-4 and J is TRBJ2-1; 12 bases match TRBD2. The trim removed 4 bases at V and 8 bases at J, leaving 7 bases unmatched. Germline CDR1 SGHNT, CDR2 YYREEE (reference sequence). The CDR3 is made up of 15 amino acids. CDR3 bases: TGTGCCAGCAGCCCCTCGCGACTAGCGGGAGATGAGCAGTTCTTC. This gives the protein CASSPSRLAGDEQFF.

This clone was seen just once. The chain employs TRBV6-1 and TRBJ2-7; 9 bases match TRBD2. The CDR3 consists of 15 residues. Germline V gene lookup returns CDR1 MNHNS and CDR2 SASEGT. Trimming cost V 6 bases and J 6 bases; bases outside gene matches: 12. The CDR3 is CASRPSGALVSEQYF. CDR3 nucleotide sequence: TGTGCCAGCAGACCTAGCGGGGCCCTGGTCTCCGAGCAGTACTTC.